What follows are 21 T cell receptor beta chains derived from one specimen sequenced in a study of CD8+ T cells in alopecia areata. Noted treatment: oral pan-JAK inhibitor, 5-10 mg twice daily. Investigators isolated RNA and reverse transcribed it into cDNA to act as the sequencing template. The table came from immunoSEQ multiplex PCR; TCRdb's copy has only in-frame clones and leaves some out. The sample consists of about 170,000 clones, 50% to 75% of them appearing once. The specimen comprised CD4+ T cells sorted from blood, sampled at week 56, from a patient treated with tofacitinib. These TCRs come from a human donor with alopecia areata.

V gene TRBV7-2 combines with J gene TRBJ1-1; no firm D call. The CDR3 covers 14 residues. Germline V gene sequence: CDR1 SGHTA, CDR2 FQGNSA. Trimming removed 1 base from V and 0 bases from J, with 6 bases in between. CDR3 DNA sequence: TGTGCCAGCAGCTTAGGAGGCCTGAACACTGAAGCTTTCTTT. This encodes CASSLGGLNTEAFF. The variable domain in full, with the rest retrieved from reference TRBV7-2 and TRBJ1-1, is GAGVSQSPSNKVTEKGKDVELRCDPISGHTALYWYRQSLGQGLEFLIYFQGNSAPDKSGLPSDRFSAERTGGSVSTLTIQRTQQEDSAVYLCASSLGGLNTEAFFGQGTRLTVV.

This clone was detected a few times. The V and J genes are TRBV7-2 and TRBJ2-5; TRBD1 matches 8 bases. With the DNA end fitting TRBJ2-7 better, the J assignment may be wrong. Germline CDR1 reads SGHTA; CDR2 reads FQGNSA. This CDR3 comprises 17 residues. CDR3 amino acids: CASSPRNRDRPSYEQYF. Written as DNA, the CDR3 is TGTGCCAGCAGCCCGCGCAACCGGGACAGGCCTTCCTACGAGCAGTACTTC.

The chain carries TRBV25-1 and TRBJ2-3; weak D call: TRBD1 (5 bases). This CDR3 region has 14 residues. Trimming took off 4 bases at V and 3 bases at J, with 11 bases between the two ends. Per the germline V gene, CDR1 is MGHDK and CDR2 is SYGVNS. The CDR3: CASSVGAVTDTQYF. DNA for the CDR3: TGTGCCAGCAGTGTTGGGGCAGTGACAGATACGCAGTATTTT.

The rearrangement joins TRBV7-9 to TRBJ1-6; D might be TRBD1 (5 bases). Germline CDR1 is SEHNR and CDR2 is FQNEAQ (reference sequence). The CDR3 consists of 14 residues. Trimming cost V 11 bases and J 6 bases, with 17 bases left between them. CDR3 sequence reads: CASSQTVSNSPLHF. Written as DNA, the CDR3 is TGTGCCTCATCCCAGACAGTTTCTAATTCACCCCTCCACTTT.

The V call is TRBV29-1, the J call TRBJ1-4; D call uncertain. V shed 7 bases and J shed 0 bases, with 12 bases lying between them. This CDR3 spans 14 amino acids. Germline CDR1 SQVTM, CDR2 ANQGSEA. The CDR3, as DNA: TGCAGCGCTGCGCACACCGCAACTAATGAAAAACTGTTTTTT. Translated: CSAAHTATNEKLFF.

The rearrangement links TRBV6-5 to TRBJ2-1; the D is unclear. Germline values: CDR1 MNHEY, CDR2 SVGAGI. The V end lost 6 bases, the J end lost 9 bases, and 12 bases lay between the germline ends. There are 12 residues in the CDR3. The CDR3 region has the DNA TGTGCCAGCAGCTCTCGGTCGAGTGAGCAGTTCTTC. It encodes CASSSRSSEQFF.

This clone was counted a single time. The V call is TRBV29-1, the J call TRBJ2-1, with unresolved D. Trimming stripped 5 bases from V and 4 bases from J, with 9 bases between. The CDR3 loop spans 12 amino acids. The germline CDR1 and CDR2 sequences are SQVTM and ANQGSEA. The CDR3 bases are TGCAGCGTTAACCAGCTGTACAATGAGCAGTTCTTC. Residues: CSVNQLYNEQFF.

The chain employs TRBV5-5 and TRBJ1-1; D unresolved. Germline V gene lookup returns CDR1 SGHKS and CDR2 YYEKEE (reference sequence). The ends were cut back, 1 base at V and 1 base at J, with 11 bases in the middle. This CDR3 is 15 amino acids long. CDR3 DNA: TGTGCCAGCAGCTTGACCAGTGAGGGGAACACTGAAGCTTTCTTT. It specifies CASSLTSEGNTEAFF. Filled out from reference TRBV5-5 and TRBJ1-1, the complete variable domain reads DAGVTQSPTHLIKTRGQQVTLRCSPISGHKSVSWYQQVLGQGPQFIFQYYEKEERGRGNFPDRFSARQFPNYSSELNVNALLLGDSALYLCASSLTSEGNTEAFFGQGTRLTVV.

J is TRBJ2-1 and V is TRBV5-6; tentative D call: TRBD1 (5 bases). Germline CDR1 is SGHDT and CDR2 is YYEEEE. Deletions cut 7 bases from V and 0 bases from J, with 14 bases between. The CDR3 covers 15 residues. For the CDR3, the DNA is TGTGCCAGCGGAGTCAGGGTCGACTCCTACAATGAGCAGTTCTTC. Its protein product is CASGVRVDSYNEQFF.

A remark on this clone: The same CDR3 arises from other DNA sequences in this sample as well. The CDR3 DNA is TGCGCCAGCAGCTTGGGAGGGACCTACGAGCAGTACTTC. Amino acids: CASSLGGTYEQYF. The rearrangement links TRBV5-1 to TRBJ2-7; maybe TRBD2 (5 bases). From germline, CDR1 is SGHRS and CDR2 YFSETQ. Deletions cut 0 bases from V and 2 bases from J, with 6 bases between. The CDR3 spans 13 residues.

This rearrangement joins TRBV6-6 to TRBJ1-1, with TRBD1 matching over 8 bases. This CDR3 spans 14 amino acids. From germline, CDR1 is MNHNY and CDR2 SVGAGI (reference sequence). Trimming at V came to 6 bases and at J to 6 bases, leaving 9 bases not matched to a gene. The CDR3: CASSLDRGIAEAFF. CDR3 nucleotide sequence: TGTGCCAGCAGCCTAGACAGGGGAATTGCTGAAGCTTTCTTT.

The chain is built from TRBV9 and TRBJ1-6, with D perhaps TRBD1 (5 bases). The CDR3 spans 17 residues. V lost 4 bases and J lost 0, with 14 bases in between. Germline V CDR1 and CDR2: SGDLS, YYNGEE. In DNA, the CDR3 is TGTGCCAGCAGCCCCCGAGGGGAGCGCTCCTATAATTCACCCCTCCACTTT. This translates into CASSPRGERSYNSPLHF.

The chain uses TRBV5-1 and TRBJ2-5; 7 bases agree with TRBD1. This CDR3 spans 16 amino acids. The V segment lost 0 bases and the J segment 2 bases; nucleotides outside the gene matches: 7. Germline-derived CDR1 and CDR2 are SGHRS and YFSETQ. The CDR3: CASSLAMTGSQETQYF. CDR3 nucleotide sequence: TGCGCCAGCAGCTTGGCCATGACAGGGTCTCAAGAGACCCAGTACTTC.

This rearrangement joins TRBV29-1 to TRBJ2-3, with D uncertain. Germline values: CDR1 SQVTM, CDR2 ANQGSEA. This CDR3 has 12 amino acids. The V end lost 3 bases, the J end lost 4 bases, and 8 bases lay between the germline ends. The CDR3: CSVEGFSDTQYF. The CDR3 nucleotides are TGCAGCGTTGAGGGGTTCTCAGATACGCAGTATTTT.

This chain's CDR3 is CASSHPVVAQIDEQYF. CDR3 bases: TGCGCCAGCAGCCATCCCGTCGTTGCGCAGATCGACGAGCAGTACTTC. This sequence joins TRBV4-1 and TRBJ2-7; D gene ambiguous. The CDR3 length is 16 residues. V lost 3 bases to trimming and J lost 5 bases, with 20 bases between them. Germline CDR1 reads MGHRA; CDR2 reads YSYEKL.

The genes are TRBV6-1 and TRBJ1-2, with 7 positions matching TRBD1. CDR1 and CDR2 (germline): MNHNS, SASEGT. CDR3 size: 14 residues. J was trimmed by 7 bases and V by 2 bases; bases with no gene match: 7. The CDR3 is CASSEYGRGFGYTF. CDR3 bases: TGTGCCAGCAGTGAATATGGCAGGGGGTTTGGCTACACCTTC.

The chain couples TRBV6-5 to TRBJ1-4, with D tentatively TRBD1 (5 bases). CDR3 length equals 13 residues. The germline V and J ends were trimmed by 6 bases and 10 bases, with 15 bases remaining between them. Germline V gives CDR1 MNHEY, CDR2 SVGAGI. The CDR3 DNA reads TGTGCCAGCAGCATCAGGGTGGGCCCAAAACTGTTTTTT. Translating gives CASSIRVGPKLFF.

The chain employs TRBV18 and TRBJ2-7; D is uncertain. In germline, CDR1 is KGHSH, CDR2 LQKENI. The V end was cut by 3 bases, the J end by 3 bases, with 9 bases between. The CDR3 has 13 amino acids. Here the CDR3 reads CASSPQKGYEQYF. In nucleotides, the CDR3 is TGTGCCAGCTCACCTCAGAAGGGCTACGAGCAGTACTTC.

A note on this clone: In the same sample, other DNA sequences code for this CDR3. The J gene is TRBJ2-7, the V gene TRBV19; TRBD1 might be the D (6 bases). Germline assignment: CDR1 LNHDA and CDR2 SQIVND (reference sequence). The CDR3 totals 13 residues. V lost 6 bases to trimming and J lost 4 bases, with 13 bases between them. As DNA, the CDR3 is TGTGCCAGTAGCATGAGAAGGGGGTACGAGCAGTACTTC. Protein product: CASSMRRGYEQYF.

This clone was picked up a small number of times. The chain joins TRBV5-1 to TRBJ2-3, with D uncertain. V lost 0 bases and J lost 1, with 15 bases in between. The CDR3 contains 17 residues. Germline V gene sequence: CDR1 SGHRS, CDR2 YFSETQ. The CDR3 region has the DNA TGCGCCAGCAGCTTGGGCGCAGCGTCCTCGGGCACAGATACGCAGTATTTT. Translation gives CASSLGAASSGTDTQYF.

This clone was picked up a small number of times. The genes are TRBV29-1 and TRBJ1-2, with D unclear. V lost 6 bases and J 2 bases, leaving 7 bases between the germline ends. The CDR3 is 11 amino acids. The germline CDR1 and CDR2 sequences are SQVTM and ANQGSEA. Written as DNA, the CDR3 is TGCAGCGTCTACTTGAACTATGGCTACACCTTC. Translation: CSVYLNYGYTF.